This TCR beta chain is from a study of T-cell reconstitution after alpha-beta-depleted transplantation in children. The study, taken as a whole, reports: Several hundred expanded graft clones reportedly supplied alpha-beta T cells about two months after transplant. One year post-transplant, T-cell counts and diversity were largely derived from T cells produced anew. The study traced high day-60 TCRbeta diversity in some patients to surviving recipient T cells and thymic progenitors.

This clonotype has at least ten counts. Its specificity is not known. The authors prepared the TCRbeta library with unique molecular identifiers. TCRdb re-derived calls from the PCR reads in MiXCR, one entry per CDR3 protein. The sample lists 350,000 to 500,000 distinct CDR3 sequences, over 40% occurring once. The germline V gene encodes CDR1 DFQATT and CDR2 SNEGSKA (reference sequence). With 3 bases clipped from V and 0 bases from J, the junction kept 8 bases outside the gene matches. The CDR3 sequence is 16 residues long. The sequencing here drew on PBMCs, taken before TCRalphabeta/CD19-depleted stem cell transplant. The receptor's source is a girl between 2 and 10 years old with aplastic anemia, due to receive a stem cell transplant. J is TRBJ2-7 and V is TRBV20-1, with 10 bases identical to TRBD2. The CDR3 sequence: CSARYSGTSDSYEQYF. The CDR3, as DNA: TGCAGTGCTAGGTATTCCGGGACTAGCGACTCCTACGAGCAGTACTTC.